A single T cell receptor beta chain is shown here with its context. Its antigen is currently unknown. Germline V gene data show CDR1 as SGHKS and CDR2 as YYEKEE (reference sequence). Trimming took 2 bases from V and 11 from J; bases not matched to a gene: 12. The CDR3 length is 15 residues. This sample is part of a study of identical twins. General study findings and limits: Abundant cord blood beta clonotypes carried fewer insertions; memory repertoires showed none.

Each CDR3 protein gets one entry after TCRdb re-called the 5' RACE reads with MiXCR. The sample contains 1.5 million to 2 million distinct CDR3 sequences, roughly 35% of which appear only once. The TCR sequence derives from a newborn girl in good health. J is TRBJ2-5 and V is TRBV5-5, with 10 bases fitting TRBD2. Sequenced input: cord blood. CDR3 residues: CASSLLAGPYNEQYF. CDR3 in DNA: TGTGCCAGCAGCTTACTAGCGGGGCCTTACAATGAGCAGTACTTC.